Below, 7 T cell receptor beta chains from the same sample are listed, as sequenced in a study of shared clonotypes between healthy human individuals. Only in-frame clones appear in the TCRdb table, and some are missing; sequencing was by immunoSEQ multiplex PCR. This table holds some 2,000,000 clones, about 95% found once. Cells designated naive CD8 were CD45RO-negative and were positively selected for CCR7, with terminally differentiated effector memory CD45RA+ cells excluded. What was sequenced was naive CD8+ T cells sorted from blood. The receptor source for this set is a man between 18 and 35 years old in good health.

The chain recombines TRBV9 with TRBJ1-1, with 7 nucleotides matching TRBD1. J gave up 4 bases and V 6 bases, and 9 bases lay outside the gene matches. The germline V gene encodes CDR1 SGDLS and CDR2 YYNGEE. This CDR3 region has 14 residues. The CDR3 DNA reads as TGTGCCAGCACCCAAACAGGGGCCGGCACTGAAGCTTTCTTT. Translation gives CASTQTGAGTEAFF.

The gene calls are TRBV27 and TRBJ2-1; 7 nucleotides align to TRBD2. The trim removed 0 bases at V and 7 bases at J, leaving 9 bases unmatched. CDR1 and CDR2 from the germline V gene are MNHEY and SMNVEV (reference sequence). This CDR3 region has 16 residues. Here the CDR3 reads CASSLSGEGTDNEQFF. The CDR3 region has the DNA TGTGCCAGCAGTTTATCAGGGGAGGGGACCGATAATGAGCAGTTCTTC.

V and J are TRBV21-1 and TRBJ1-1. TRBV21-1 represents a pseudogene. The CDR3 sequence is 15 residues long. CDR3 protein: CASSNMGLMNTEAFF. The CDR3 coding sequence is TGTGCCAGCAGCAATATGGGTCTCATGAACACTGAAGCTTTCTTT.

V usage is TRBV2 and J usage is TRBJ1-1; D call uncertain. V was shortened by 2 bases and J by 14 bases, with 18 bases between the two germline ends. The CDR3 covers 13 residues. CDR1 and CDR2 from the germline V gene are SNHLY and FYNNEI. In DNA form, the CDR3 reads TGTGCCAGCAGTGAATCGGCTTCGCCCCCGATATTCTTT. Translating gives CASSESASPPIFF.

The chain couples TRBV5-6 to TRBJ1-6, with 7 bases aligning to TRBD1. The CDR3 extends over 14 amino acids. The trim removed 5 bases at V and 4 bases at J, leaving 3 bases unmatched. Germline CDR1 reads SGHDT; CDR2 reads YYEEEE. The CDR3 spells CASSGTDYNSPLHF. CDR3 DNA: TGTGCCAGCAGTGGGACAGATTATAATTCACCCCTCCACTTT.

The V and J genes are TRBV9 and TRBJ1-5; 7 bases map to TRBD1. J lost 3 bases, V lost 3 bases, and 3 bases had no gene match. CDR3 length equals 14 residues. CDR1 is SGDLS, CDR2 YYNGEE, per germline. The CDR3 DNA follows: TGTGCCAGCAGCGAGGGACAGCCCAATCAGCCCCAGCATTTT. Its protein product is CASSEGQPNQPQHF.

The rearrangement uses TRBV5-7 and TRBJ2-7, with D perhaps TRBD1 (5 bases). TRBV5-7 is labeled an ORF, and its function is uncertain. V was pared by 4 bases and J by 4 bases, with 21 bases between. This CDR3 is built from 16 residues. The CDR3 DNA reads as TGTGCCAGCAGCGGAAAGTGGGGCCCTCTGGGATACGAGCAGTACTTC. Amino acid sequence: CASSGKWGPLGYEQYF.